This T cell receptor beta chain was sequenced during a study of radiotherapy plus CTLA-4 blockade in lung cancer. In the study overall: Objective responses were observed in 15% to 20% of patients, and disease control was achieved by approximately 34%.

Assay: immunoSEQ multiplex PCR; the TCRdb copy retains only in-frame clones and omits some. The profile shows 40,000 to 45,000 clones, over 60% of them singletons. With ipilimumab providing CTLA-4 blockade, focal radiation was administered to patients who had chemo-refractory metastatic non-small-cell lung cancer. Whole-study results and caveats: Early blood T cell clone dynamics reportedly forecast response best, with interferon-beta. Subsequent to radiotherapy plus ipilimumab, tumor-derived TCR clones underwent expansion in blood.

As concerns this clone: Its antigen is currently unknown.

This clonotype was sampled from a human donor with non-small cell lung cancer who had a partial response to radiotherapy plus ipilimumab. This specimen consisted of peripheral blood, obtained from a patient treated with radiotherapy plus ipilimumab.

The CDR3 DNA reads TGCGCCAGCAGCTTGGGCATCCCAGGGACCTACGAGCAGTACTTC. Amino acid sequence: CASSLGIPGTYEQYF. This rearrangement joins TRBV5-1 to TRBJ2-7; possible D gene TRBD1, 5 bases. The V end lost 0 bases, the J end lost 2 bases, and 12 bases lay between the germline ends. The CDR3 runs to 15 residues. The germline gives CDR1 SGHRS, CDR2 YFSETQ.